The 25 T cell receptor beta chains in this list originate from one sample, sequenced in a study of OX40 agonist ivuxolimab in advanced cancers. The protocol was immunoSEQ multiplex PCR, while the TCRdb copy is restricted to in-frame clones and leaves out a portion. The repertoire holds about 69,000 clones, with roughly 92% as singletons. This sample comprised CD4+ or CD8+ T cells sorted from blood, obtained in a trial of the OX40 agonist ivuxolimab. These receptors were obtained from an adult with an advanced solid tumor such as melanoma, head and neck, liver or kidney cancer.

The chain links TRBV7-9 to TRBJ1-3; D is ambiguous. Trimming stripped 5 bases from V and 0 bases from J, with 14 bases between. CDR1 and CDR2 from the germline V gene are SEHNR and FQNEAQ (reference sequence). This CDR3 has 16 amino acids. CDR3 amino acids: CASSPREGSSGNTIYF. CDR3 in DNA: TGTGCCAGCAGCCCACGGGAGGGATCCTCTGGAAACACCATATATTTT.

This chain joins TRBV12-5 and TRBJ1-3; possibly TRBD1 for D (5 bases). This CDR3 is 18 amino acids long. Trimming removed 0 bases at V and 0 bases at J, with 15 bases between. Germline-derived CDR1 and CDR2 are LGHNT and FRNRAP. CDR3: CASGLVLSGGISGNTIYF. DNA of the CDR3: TGTGCTAGTGGTTTGGTACTTAGTGGGGGGATCTCTGGAAACACCATATATTTT.

The V gene is TRBV21-1, the J gene TRBJ1-4. TRBV21-1 is a known pseudogene. This CDR3 has 18 residues. CDR3 in amino acids: CASSKETGRGKRTEKLFF. The CDR3 nucleotides are TGTGCCAGCAGCAAAGAGACCGGACGAGGAAAAAGGACGGAAAAACTGTTTTTT.

This sequence joins TRBV7-8 and TRBJ1-4; D unresolved. This CDR3 is built from 14 residues. Trimming removed 1 base from V and 0 bases from J, with 3 bases in between. Germline values: CDR1 SGHVS, CDR2 FQNEAQ. DNA of the CDR3: TGTGCCAGCAGCTTAGAAGCAACTAATGAAAAACTGTTTTTT. Protein product: CASSLEATNEKLFF. Filled out from reference TRBV7-8 and TRBJ1-4, the complete variable domain reads GAGVSQSPRYKVAKRGQDVALRCDPISGHVSLFWYQQALGQGPEFLTYFQNEAQLDKSGLPSDRFFAERPEGSVSTLKIQRTQQEDSAVYLCASSLEATNEKLFFGSGTQLSVL.

This chain connects TRBV13 to TRBJ1-3; no definite D call. The V gene's germline CDR1 is PRHDT and CDR2 FYEKMQ (reference sequence). The V and J ends lost 4 bases and 0 bases respectively, with 16 bases between them. The length of the CDR3 is 17 residues. CDR3 nucleotide sequence: TGTGCCAGCAGCTCCCGCCTTGAGTCGTTCTCTGGAAACACCATATATTTT. Its protein product is CASSSRLESFSGNTIYF.

This clone was recorded once. The CDR3 DNA follows: TGTGCCAGCAGTAACAGGGCTGGGGAGCTGTTTTTT. It translates to CASSNRAGELFF. The rearrangement uses TRBV27 and TRBJ2-2, with D perhaps matching TRBD1 (6 bases). This CDR3 spans 12 amino acids. The V gene lost 5 bases and the J gene lost 8 bases, with 9 bases spanning the gap. Germline V CDR1 and CDR2: MNHEY, SMNVEV (reference sequence).

The genes are TRBV19 and TRBJ1-2, with 8 bases fitting TRBD1. Trimming removed 3 bases from V and 4 bases from J; junction bases left unmatched: 19. The germline V gene has CDR1 LNHDA and CDR2 SQIVND (reference sequence). CDR3 size: 19 residues. The DNA of the CDR3 is TGTGCCAGTAGTATTTCGAAGAGGACAGGGTCCTCCCGGGGCTATGGCTACACCTTC. Translation gives CASSISKRTGSSRGYGYTF.

The rearrangement links TRBV12-5 to TRBJ2-1; D is tentatively TRBD1 or TRBD2 (5 bases each). Germline CDR1 LGHNT, CDR2 FRNRAP. The CDR3 runs 13 residues. Deletions cut 6 bases from V and 7 bases from J, with 13 bases between. The CDR3 coding sequence is TGTGCTAGTGGCTCCCCTGGGGGTAATGAGCAGTTCTTC. Its translation is CASGSPGGNEQFF.

This clone was recorded a few times. The V gene is TRBV7-8, the J gene TRBJ2-1; 7 nucleotides agree with TRBD2. The CDR3 sequence is 11 residues long. The germline V gene encodes CDR1 SGHVS and CDR2 FQNEAQ. Trimming cost V 6 bases and J 12 bases; bases outside gene matches: 5. This chain's CDR3 is CASSRGDAQFF. The CDR3 bases are TGTGCCAGCAGTCGGGGGGACGCGCAGTTCTTC.

V usage is TRBV5-5 and J usage is TRBJ2-3; 7 bases line up with TRBD1. V shed 1 base and J 2 bases; nucleotides not matched to a gene: 4. The CDR3 contains 15 residues. Per the germline V gene, CDR1 is SGHKS and CDR2 is YYEKEE (reference sequence). CDR3 DNA: TGTGCCAGCAGCTTGTTAGGACAGGACACAGATACGCAGTATTTT. Protein sequence: CASSLLGQDTDTQYF. Full variable domain (missing parts from reference TRBV5-5 and TRBJ2-3): DAGVTQSPTHLIKTRGQQVTLRCSPISGHKSVSWYQQVLGQGPQFIFQYYEKEERGRGNFPDRFSARQFPNYSSELNVNALLLGDSALYLCASSLLGQDTDTQYFGPGTRLTVL.

A single count supports this clone. The V gene is TRBV29-1, the J gene TRBJ1-1, with D tentatively TRBD1 (6 bases). The CDR3 sequence is 11 residues long. V lost 7 bases, J lost 8 bases, and 14 bases lay in between. The V gene's germline CDR1 is SQVTM and CDR2 ANQGSEA. The CDR3 DNA reads TGCAGCGGCGCCACAGGGACCGAAGCTTTCTTT. It specifies CSGATGTEAFF.

Comment on this clone: This specimen includes other DNA sequences encoding the same CDR3. The chain employs TRBV27 and TRBJ2-1; D is tentatively TRBD1 or TRBD2 (5 bases each). Trimming pared 5 bases from V and 4 bases from J, leaving 18 bases between. The CDR3 covers 16 residues. Germline values: CDR1 MNHEY, CDR2 SMNVEV (reference sequence). For the CDR3, the DNA is TGTGCCAGCAGTATCACCGGGACGGAGATATACAATGAGCAGTTCTTC. Protein: CASSITGTEIYNEQFF.

The chain employs TRBV27 and TRBJ1-4; no clear D. Germline CDR1 MNHEY, CDR2 SMNVEV (reference sequence). CDR3 length equals 15 residues. Trimming took off 4 bases at V and 1 base at J, with 10 bases between the two ends. The CDR3 coding sequence is TGTGCCAGCAGTTCCCCCCCGGGAACTAATGAAAAACTGTTTTTT. Translation: CASSSPPGTNEKLFF.

V gene TRBV6-1 combines with J gene TRBJ2-7; no clear D gene. Germline-derived CDR1 and CDR2 are MNHNS and SASEGT. This CDR3 is built from 14 residues. V lost 1 base to trimming and J lost 1 base, with 8 bases between them. CDR3 sequence (DNA): TGTGCCAGCAGTGAAGGTCCTGGATCCTACGAGCAGTACTTC. This codes for CASSEGPGSYEQYF.

J is TRBJ1-1 and V is TRBV9, with a tentative D call TRBD1 (5 bases). V was shortened by 0 bases and J by 4 bases, with 10 bases between the two germline ends. CDR1 is SGDLS and CDR2 is YYNGEE in the germline V gene. This CDR3 region has 14 residues. In DNA, the CDR3 is TGTGCCAGCAGCGTAGCACAGGCGAGCACTGAAGCTTTCTTT. This encodes CASSVAQASTEAFF.

V gene TRBV19 combines with J gene TRBJ1-5; 7 nucleotides match TRBD1. In germline, CDR1 is LNHDA, CDR2 SQIVND (reference sequence). V shed 3 bases and J 4 bases; nucleotides not matched to a gene: 9. The CDR3 sequence is 16 residues long. CDR3 coding DNA: TGTGCCAGTAGTATCTACCGACAGGGCAGAAATCAGCCCCAGCATTTT. Translated, it gives CASSIYRQGRNQPQHF.

The rearrangement links TRBV7-9 to TRBJ2-5; perhaps TRBD1 as D (6 bases). The CDR3 length is 13 residues. V was trimmed by 5 bases and J by 7 bases, leaving 14 bases between them. Germline CDR1 is SEHNR and CDR2 is FQNEAQ (reference sequence). The CDR3 here is CASSQGHRRTQYF. The CDR3 coding sequence is TGTGCCAGCAGCCAGGGACACCGGAGGACCCAGTACTTC. The variable domain in full, completed from reference TRBV7-9 and TRBJ2-5, reads DTGVSQNPRHKITKRGQNVTFRCDPISEHNRLYWYRQTLGQGPEFLTYFQNEAQLEKSRLLSDRFSAERPKGSFSTLEIQRTEQGDSAMYLCASSQGHRRTQYFGPGTRLLVL.

The chain combines TRBV7-9 with TRBJ2-1, with no clear D. This CDR3 spans 14 amino acids. The V gene's germline CDR1 is SEHNR and CDR2 FQNEAQ (reference sequence). Deletions cut 3 bases from V and 4 bases from J, with 10 bases between. CDR3 sequence reads: CASSFGLAYNEQFF. CDR3 DNA sequence: TGTGCCAGCAGCTTTGGATTAGCATACAATGAGCAGTTCTTC.

The CDR3 DNA reads TGTGCCAGCAGTTCTCGGCCGCCGGGAGGCAGGTCCACTGAAGCTTTCTTT. This gives the protein CASSSRPPGGRSTEAFF. This chain links TRBV27 with TRBJ1-1; D gene ambiguous. Germline V lookup: CDR1 MNHEY, CDR2 SMNVEV (reference sequence). The CDR3 consists of 17 residues. Between the trimmed V and J ends, which lost 4 bases and 4 bases, there was a span of 22 bases.

The J gene is TRBJ2-1, the V gene TRBV10-3, with TRBD2 matching 8 bases. Unmatched junction bases numbered 5, after V lost 7 bases and J lost 0 bases. Germline-derived CDR1 and CDR2 are ENHRY and SYGVKD. The CDR3 covers 15 residues. This CDR3 is CAITTSASSYNEQFF. The DNA for the CDR3 is TGTGCCATCACGACTAGCGCGAGCTCCTACAATGAGCAGTTCTTC.

The chain joins TRBV11-2 to TRBJ2-7, with D unresolved. Germline V CDR1 and CDR2: SGHAT, FQNNGV. Deletions cut 5 bases from V and 0 bases from J, with 8 bases between. The CDR3 spans 13 residues. The CDR3: CASSTGPSYEQYF. In DNA form, the CDR3 reads TGTGCCAGCAGCACCGGGCCCTCCTACGAGCAGTACTTC.

This rearrangement joins TRBV6-1 to TRBJ2-2; D tentatively reads TRBD1 or TRBD2 (5 bases each). The CDR3 loop spans 17 amino acids. The germline V gene has CDR1 MNHNS and CDR2 SASEGT. Between the trimmed V and J ends, which lost 2 bases and 1 base, there was a span of 14 bases. The CDR3 here is CASSEWDLGGNTGELFF. CDR3 coding DNA: TGTGCCAGCAGTGAATGGGACCTCGGTGGGAACACCGGGGAGCTGTTTTTT.

The gene calls are TRBV7-9 and TRBJ2-7; 11 bases agree with TRBD2. Unmatched junction bases numbered 11, after V lost 4 bases and J lost 9 bases. This CDR3 region has 15 residues. The V gene's germline CDR1 is SEHNR and CDR2 FQNEAQ (reference sequence). For the CDR3, the DNA is TGTGCCAGCAGCTCCAGACTAGCGGGGACCTCAGTGCAGTACTTC. Amino acid sequence: CASSSRLAGTSVQYF.

This clone was counted only a few times. The V gene is TRBV27, the J gene TRBJ1-1; 11 bases align to TRBD1. There are 16 residues in the CDR3. The ends lost 2 bases at V and 5 bases at J; junction bases unmatched: 7. The V gene's germline CDR1 is MNHEY and CDR2 SMNVEV (reference sequence). The CDR3 region is CASSLGDRGGRTEAFF. DNA of the CDR3: TGTGCCAGCAGTTTAGGGGACAGGGGGGGGAGGACTGAAGCTTTCTTT.

The V and J genes are TRBV11-2 and TRBJ2-1; D not resolved. Germline V lookup: CDR1 SGHAT, CDR2 FQNNGV. V lost 1 base to trimming and J lost 7 bases, with 5 bases between them. This CDR3 contains 12 residues. The CDR3 sequence: CASSLVLNEQFF. CDR3 DNA sequence: TGTGCCAGCAGCTTAGTATTAAATGAGCAGTTCTTC. Based on the CDR3 plus reference TRBV11-2 and TRBJ2-1, the full variable domain is EAGVAQSPRYKIIEKRQSVAFWCNPISGHATLYWYQQILGQGPKLLIQFQNNGVVDDSQLPKDRFSAERLKGVDSTLKIQPAKLEDSAVYLCASSLVLNEQFFGPGTRLTVL.